One TCR beta chain is described in this entry. Its cognate antigen is unknown. 13 Jbeta primers and 60 Vbeta primers were used for the PCR. The assay was immunoSEQ multiplex PCR, and TCRdb's table has in-frame clones only and misses some. The sample holds 90,000 to 150,000 clones, over 65% seen once. This record belongs to a study of cytomegalovirus exposure and HLA in healthy donors. Study-level points and caveats: Sequencing likely produced, as an artifact, a cluster of highly shared sequence variants.

The receptor's source is a female donor in good health and CMV-seronegative. Sequencing was carried out using PBMCs.

The CDR3 loop reads CASSLSKNNEQFF. DNA for the CDR3: TGTGCCAGCAGTTTATCCAAAAACAATGAGCAGTTCTTC. The J gene is TRBJ2-1, the V gene TRBV27; D is undetermined. Germline V CDR1 and CDR2: MNHEY, SMNVEV (reference sequence). This CDR3 contains 13 residues. The V end lost 0 bases, the J end lost 5 bases, and 5 bases lay between the germline ends.